The T cell receptor beta chain under discussion was sequenced for a study of blood T cell repertoires in COVID-19. The overall study: Whether acute or convalescent, the COVID-19 samples came from the United States, Italy and Spain. The cDNA or gDNA used as material had been derived from T cells, B-cell-depleted T cells, or PBMCs.

Study processing details: By means of reference gene primer amplification, nucleated cell counts were estimated. The method was immunoSEQ multiplex PCR; TCRdb's version includes in-frame clones alone and lacks a portion of them. V, J and clone size are those of that table, while D and trimming were read from the DNA. The table shows under 200,000 clones, with 75% to 95% occurring only once. Trimming removed 3 bases from V and 4 bases from J; junction bases left unmatched: 6. This CDR3 region has 15 residues. Per germline, CDR1 SGHRS and CDR2 YFSETQ. V is TRBV5-1 and J is TRBJ2-5; 10 bases align to TRBD1. This receptor was taken from a man aged 50 or older with acute or convalescent COVID-19. Sequenced material: peripheral blood. The CDR3: CASSSGRTGGETQYF. The DNA of the CDR3 is TGCGCCAGCAGCTCTGGTCGGACAGGGGGAGAGACCCAGTACTTC.